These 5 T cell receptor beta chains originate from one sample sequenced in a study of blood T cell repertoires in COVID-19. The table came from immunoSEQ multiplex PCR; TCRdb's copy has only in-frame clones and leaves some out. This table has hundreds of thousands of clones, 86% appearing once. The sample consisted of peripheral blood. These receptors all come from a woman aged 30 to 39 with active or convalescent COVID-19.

CDR3: CASSESARGYGYTF. Here the CDR3 DNA reads TGCGCCAGCAGTGAGTCGGCCCGGGGGTATGGCTACACCTTC. The genes are TRBV10-1 and TRBJ1-2, with D possibly being TRBD1 (5 bases). Germline-derived CDR1 and CDR2 are WNHNN and SYGVQD (reference sequence). The CDR3 covers 14 residues. Deletions cut 0 bases from V and 5 bases from J, with 10 bases between.

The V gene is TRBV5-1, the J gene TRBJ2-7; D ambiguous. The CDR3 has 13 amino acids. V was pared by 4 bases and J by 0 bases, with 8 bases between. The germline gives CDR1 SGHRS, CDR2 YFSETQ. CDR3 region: CASSQRSSYEQYF. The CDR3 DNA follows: TGCGCCAGCAGCCAAAGGAGCTCCTACGAGCAGTACTTC.

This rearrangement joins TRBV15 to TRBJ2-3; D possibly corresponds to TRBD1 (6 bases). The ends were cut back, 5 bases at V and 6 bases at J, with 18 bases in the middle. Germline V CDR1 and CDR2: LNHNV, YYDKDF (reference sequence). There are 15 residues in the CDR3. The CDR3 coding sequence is TGTGCCACCAGCGGCAGGGACACGGGCGGGGATACGCAGTATTTT. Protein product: CATSGRDTGGDTQYF.

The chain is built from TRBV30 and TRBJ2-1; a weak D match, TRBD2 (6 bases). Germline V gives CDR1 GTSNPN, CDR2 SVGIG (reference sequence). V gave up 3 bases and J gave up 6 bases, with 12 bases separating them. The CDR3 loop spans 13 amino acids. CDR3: CAWRYGTSNEQFF. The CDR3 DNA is TGTGCCTGGAGATATGGGACTTCCAATGAGCAGTTCTTC.

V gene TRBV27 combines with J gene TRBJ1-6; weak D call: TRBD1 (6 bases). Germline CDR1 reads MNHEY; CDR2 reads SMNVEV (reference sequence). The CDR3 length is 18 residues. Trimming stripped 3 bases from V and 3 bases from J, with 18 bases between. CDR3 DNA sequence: TGTGCCAGCAGTTTGGTTCAGGGGACGTCAATCTATAATTCACCCCTCCACTTT. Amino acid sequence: CASSLVQGTSIYNSPLHF.